The text below deals with one T cell receptor beta chain. Between the trimmed V and J ends, which lost 3 bases and 2 bases, there was a span of 13 bases. Germline CDR1 reads MDHEN; CDR2 reads SYDVKM. The CDR3 consists of 15 residues. This entry belongs to a study of shared clonotypes between healthy human individuals. Produced via immunoSEQ multiplex PCR; TCRdb's table is partial and in-frame only. Of a few million clones listed, over 90% were seen once; the top ten hold 0.39%. The sequenced sample consisted of naive CD4+ T cells from PBMCs. Regarding subset: CD45RA+ positively selected. The V and J genes are TRBV28 and TRBJ1-1; D perhaps matches TRBD1 (5 bases). The clonotype originates from a man younger than 35 in good health. Some clones in this sample may be carry-over from other donors' samples. CDR3 in DNA: TGTGCCAGCAGTTTGGTAGTGGGGCGAAACACTGAAGCTTTCTTT. Translating gives CASSLVVGRNTEAFF.